This TCR beta chain derives from a study of cytomegalovirus exposure and HLA in healthy donors. Study information: Out of roughly 170 million T cells, an earlier analysis found about 120 million unique TCR beta sequences in total.

The germline V gene encodes CDR1 GTSNPN and CDR2 SVGIG (reference sequence). This CDR3 comprises 13 residues. V was clipped by 3 bases and J by 1 base, with 9 bases between them. The PCR ran on 60 Vbeta and 13 Jbeta primers. Sequencing used immunoSEQ multiplex PCR; TCRdb keeps in-frame clones, though not all of them. Found here are 100,000 to 140,000 clones, less than 85% of them singletons; the top ten hold roughly 15%. The sequencing sample was made of PBMCs. The rearrangement joins TRBV30 to TRBJ1-1, with D possibly TRBD1 on 6 matching bases. The receptor was derived from a woman aged 40 to 50 in good health and CMV-seropositive. The CDR3 nucleotides are TGTGCCTGGAGCGCGGACAGGAACACTGAAGCTTTCTTT. Translating gives CAWSADRNTEAFF.